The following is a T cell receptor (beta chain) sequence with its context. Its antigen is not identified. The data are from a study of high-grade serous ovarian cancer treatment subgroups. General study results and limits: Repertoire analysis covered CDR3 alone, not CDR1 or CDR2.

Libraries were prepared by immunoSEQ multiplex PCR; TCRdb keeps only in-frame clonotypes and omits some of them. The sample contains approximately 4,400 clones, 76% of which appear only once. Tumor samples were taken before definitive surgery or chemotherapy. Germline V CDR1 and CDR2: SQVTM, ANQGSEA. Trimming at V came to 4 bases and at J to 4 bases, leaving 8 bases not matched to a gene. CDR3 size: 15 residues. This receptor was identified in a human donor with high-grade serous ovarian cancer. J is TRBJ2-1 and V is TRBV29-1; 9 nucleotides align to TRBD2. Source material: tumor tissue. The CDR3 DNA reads TGCAGCGTTGGGCTAGCGGGAAACGGTTACAATGAGCAGTTCTTC. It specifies CSVGLAGNGYNEQFF.